These 7 T cell receptor beta chains originate from one sample sequenced in a study of T-cell memory formation after mild COVID-19. TCRdb processed the 5' RACE reads anew with MiXCR; each CDR3 protein has one entry. The sample includes approximately 100,000 distinct CDR3 sequences, around an eighth of them seen just once. The specimen sequenced was PBMCs or a T cell subset sorted from them (not recorded which). Every receptor here comes from an adult woman who had mild COVID-19 (a few samples of this study predate the infection). Cell type and time point are not known.

This clonotype was picked up many times. The V and J genes are TRBV10-3 and TRBJ2-7; TRBD1 is a possible D gene (5 bases). Trimming shortened V by 2 bases and J by 3 bases, and 8 bases separated the two germline ends. Germline CDR1 is ENHRY and CDR2 is SYGVKD. The CDR3 length is 13 residues. CDR3 residues: CAISEGANYEQYF. The DNA of the CDR3 is TGTGCCATCAGTGAGGGGGCAAACTACGAGCAGTACTTC.

There are a few counts of this clonotype. The V call is TRBV13, the J call TRBJ2-1; D might be TRBD2 (6 bases). The CDR3 is 16 residues long. The ends were cut back, 5 bases at V and 4 bases at J, with 18 bases in the middle. CDR1 is PRHDT and CDR2 is FYEKMQ in the germline V gene (reference sequence). The CDR3 spells CASSQNSGPDYNEQFF. In DNA, the CDR3 is TGTGCCAGCAGCCAAAATAGCGGACCTGATTACAATGAGCAGTTCTTC.

This clonotype appeared a few times. The chain employs TRBV24-1 and TRBJ2-1; 7 bases line up with TRBD1. CDR1 is KGHDR and CDR2 is SFDVKD in the germline V gene. V lost 4 bases to trimming and J lost 6 bases; unmatched junction nucleotides: 2. The CDR3 contains 13 residues. CDR3 sequence: CATSEDRPNEQFF. For the CDR3, the DNA is TGTGCCACCAGTGAGGACAGGCCCAATGAGCAGTTCTTC.

The chain couples TRBV27 to TRBJ1-1; D not resolved. The CDR3 is 14 amino acids. V lost 3 bases to trimming and J lost 6 bases, with 14 bases between them. From germline, CDR1 is MNHEY and CDR2 SMNVEV (reference sequence). Here the CDR3 DNA reads TGTGCCAGCAGTTTCTCGATCGATAAGGCTGAAGCTTTCTTT. Translated, it gives CASSFSIDKAEAFF.

The V gene is TRBV11-2, the J gene TRBJ2-1, with 10 bases that match TRBD2. The CDR3 runs 15 residues. Unmatched junction bases numbered 9, after V lost 5 bases and J lost 8 bases. Germline V CDR1 and CDR2: SGHAT, FQNNGV. The CDR3 DNA reads as TGTGCCAGCAGCCTACCGAGCGGGGGGGCGGATGAGCAGTTCTTC. This translates into CASSLPSGGADEQFF.

The genes are TRBV7-6 and TRBJ2-3; D ambiguous. Trimming removed 1 base from V and 1 base from J, with 9 bases in between. CDR3 length: 15 amino acids. The germline gives CDR1 SGHVS, CDR2 FNYEAQ. For the CDR3, the DNA is TGTGCCAGCAGCTTAGGCGACATGGGCACAGATACGCAGTATTTT. Protein product: CASSLGDMGTDTQYF.

At least ten counts were recorded for this clonotype. V is TRBV4-3 and J is TRBJ2-3; D may be TRBD2 (5 bases). Germline CDR1 LGHNA, CDR2 YSLEER. The CDR3 sequence is 16 residues long. The ends were cut back, 4 bases at V and 0 bases at J, with 14 bases in the middle. The CDR3 here is CASSPFLAESTDTQYF. In DNA, the CDR3 is TGCGCCAGCAGCCCCTTTCTAGCTGAAAGCACAGATACGCAGTATTTT.